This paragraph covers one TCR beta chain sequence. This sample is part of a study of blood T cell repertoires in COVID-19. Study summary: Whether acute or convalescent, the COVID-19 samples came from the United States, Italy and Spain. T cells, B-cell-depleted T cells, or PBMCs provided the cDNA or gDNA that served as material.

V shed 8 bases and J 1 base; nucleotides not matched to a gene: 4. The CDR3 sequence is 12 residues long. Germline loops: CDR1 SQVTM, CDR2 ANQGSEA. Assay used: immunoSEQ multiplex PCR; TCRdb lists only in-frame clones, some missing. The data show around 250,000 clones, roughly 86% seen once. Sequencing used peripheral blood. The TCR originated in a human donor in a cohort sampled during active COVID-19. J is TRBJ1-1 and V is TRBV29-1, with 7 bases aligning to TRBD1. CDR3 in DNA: TGCAGCATAAGACAGGGGAACACTGAAGCTTTCTTT. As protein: CSIRQGNTEAFF.